This T cell receptor beta chain was identified in a study of blood T cell repertoires in COVID-19 (dated by TCRdb to 2018 to 2020). Regarding the study in general: Collaborator samples came from the United States, Italy and Spain and covered acute and convalescent phases of COVID-19. The material from the prospective study consisted of cDNA or gDNA derived from T cells, B-cell-depleted T cells, or PBMCs. Deeply sampled blood TCRbeta repertoires from subjects exposed to, actively infected with, or recovered from COVID-19 were included in the dataset. The repertoires were released in a freely available public database meant as a resource for research on the immune response to SARS-CoV-2. Samples came from the ongoing ImmuneRACE study (first 160 participants) plus 1,254 subjects from 6 global collaborators. The sample metadata nearly always contained a de-identified subject ID, COVID-19 status, age in years and sex. Where HLA class I and class II types were available, the types were taken from metadata supplied by the sample provider, not from assay-based typing. The research as a whole found: The quantity of clinical and demographic metadata differed by source and by participant and was supplied without curation.

Whole blood was collected in K2EDTA tubes by collaborating institutions according to the institutions' own protocols. For TCRbeta analysis, collaborator samples were shipped as frozen whole blood, as isolated PBMCs, or as DNA extracted from either sample type. From the germline V gene (reference sequence), CDR1 is MNHEY and CDR2 is SMNVEV. The CDR3 spans 15 residues, from the cysteine through the phenylalanine. The CDR3 DNA has 45 bases and is translated from base 1. The germline ends are 19 bases apart after V is trimmed by 3 bases and J by 8 bases. TCRbeta CDR3 regions were amplified from genomic DNA by means of the immunoSEQ Assay, a bias-controlled multiplex PCR. Processing in the source paper ran as follows. The number of nucleated cells in each sample was estimated from the amplification of reference gene primers within the assay. To quantify the absolute abundance of each unique TCRbeta CDR3 rearrangement, sequence reads were collapsed and filtered. For each sample, productive Simpson clonality was calculated as the square root of Simpson's diversity index over productive rearrangements. Entries here come from immuneACCESS through TCRdb and include only in-frame sequences with V and J called. Some clones fail to appear in such tables; in the studies checked, an unresolved V gene covers under half of the shortfall, and the cause of the remainder is unknown. V and J calls and clone size are as listed in that table; D and trimming were resolved from the DNA. A total of around 150,000 clones appear in this sample, 70% to 90% of them only once. The ten largest clones take up more than 5% of the sample.

Concerning this clone: The antigen it binds to is not known. Base qualities are missing; no much larger clone stands one base away.

The clonotype comes from a human donor in a cohort sampled during active COVID-19. Sequencing was carried out using peripheral blood. The chain is assembled from TRBV27 and TRBJ1-2, with a weak D call of TRBD1 (5 bases match). The nucleotides are TGTGCCAGCAGTTTGAAAGGGCGTTCGGGGGAGGGCTACACCTTC. This encodes CASSLKGRSGEGYTF.